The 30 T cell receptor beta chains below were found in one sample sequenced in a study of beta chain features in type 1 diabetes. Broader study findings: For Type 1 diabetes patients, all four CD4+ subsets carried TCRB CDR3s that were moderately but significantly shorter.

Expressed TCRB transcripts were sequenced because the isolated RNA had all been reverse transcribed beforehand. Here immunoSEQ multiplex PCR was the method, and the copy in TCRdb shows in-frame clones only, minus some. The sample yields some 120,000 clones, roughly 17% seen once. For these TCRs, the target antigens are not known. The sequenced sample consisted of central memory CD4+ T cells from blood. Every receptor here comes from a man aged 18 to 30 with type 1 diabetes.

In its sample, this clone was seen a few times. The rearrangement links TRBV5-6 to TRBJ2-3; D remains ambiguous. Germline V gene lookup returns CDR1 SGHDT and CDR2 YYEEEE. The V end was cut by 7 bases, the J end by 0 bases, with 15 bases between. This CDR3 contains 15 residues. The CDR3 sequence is CASAPTSLSTDTQYF. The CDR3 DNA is TGTGCCAGCGCCCCTACTTCCCTTAGCACAGATACGCAGTATTTT.

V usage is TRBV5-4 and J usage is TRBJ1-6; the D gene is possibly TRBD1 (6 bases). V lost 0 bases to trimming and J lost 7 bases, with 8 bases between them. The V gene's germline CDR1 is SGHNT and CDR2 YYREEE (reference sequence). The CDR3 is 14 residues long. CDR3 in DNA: TGTGCCAGCAGCTTGGAACAGGGAAATTCACCCCTCCACTTT. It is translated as CASSLEQGNSPLHF.

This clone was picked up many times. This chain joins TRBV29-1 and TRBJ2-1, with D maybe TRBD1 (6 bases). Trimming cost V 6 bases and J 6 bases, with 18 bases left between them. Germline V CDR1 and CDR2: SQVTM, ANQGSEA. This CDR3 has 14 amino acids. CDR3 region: CSVQGTSGANEQFF. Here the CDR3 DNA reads TGCAGCGTCCAGGGGACGTCCGGTGCCAATGAGCAGTTCTTC.

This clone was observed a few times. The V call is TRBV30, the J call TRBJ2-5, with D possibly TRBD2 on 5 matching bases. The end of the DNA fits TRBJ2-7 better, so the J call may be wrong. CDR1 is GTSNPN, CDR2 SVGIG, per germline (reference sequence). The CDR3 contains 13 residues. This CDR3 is CAWSGTGPYEQYF. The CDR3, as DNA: TGTGCCTGGAGTGGGACTGGTCCCTACGAGCAGTACTTC.

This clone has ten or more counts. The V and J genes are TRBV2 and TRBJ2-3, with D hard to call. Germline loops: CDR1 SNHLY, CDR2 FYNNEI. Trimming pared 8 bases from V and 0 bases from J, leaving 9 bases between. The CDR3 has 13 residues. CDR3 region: CASGLVSTDTQYF. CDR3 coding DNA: TGTGCCAGCGGTCTGGTTAGCACAGATACGCAGTATTTT.

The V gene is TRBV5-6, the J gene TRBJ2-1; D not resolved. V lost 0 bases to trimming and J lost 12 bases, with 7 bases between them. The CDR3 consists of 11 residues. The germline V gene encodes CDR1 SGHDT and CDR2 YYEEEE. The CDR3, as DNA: TGTGCCAGCAGCTTGGGAGATGGGCAGTTCTTC. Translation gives CASSLGDGQFF.

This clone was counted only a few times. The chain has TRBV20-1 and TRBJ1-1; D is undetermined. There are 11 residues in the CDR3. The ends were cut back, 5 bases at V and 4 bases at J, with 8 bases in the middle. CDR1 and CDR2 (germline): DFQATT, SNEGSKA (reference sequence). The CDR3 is CSAGPGTEAFF. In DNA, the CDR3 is TGCAGTGCTGGCCCCGGCACTGAAGCTTTCTTT.

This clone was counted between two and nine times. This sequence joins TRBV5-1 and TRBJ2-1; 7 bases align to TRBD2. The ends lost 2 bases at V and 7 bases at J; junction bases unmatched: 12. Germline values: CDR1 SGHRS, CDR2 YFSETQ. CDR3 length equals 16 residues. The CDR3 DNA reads TGCGCCAGCAGCTTAGGGGCGGGAGCCAGTGGAAATGAGCAGTTCTTC. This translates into CASSLGAGASGNEQFF.

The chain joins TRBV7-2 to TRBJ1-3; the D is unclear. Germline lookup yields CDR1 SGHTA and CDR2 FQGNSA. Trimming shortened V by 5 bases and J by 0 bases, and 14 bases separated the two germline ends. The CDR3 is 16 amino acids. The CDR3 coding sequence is TGTGCCAGCAGCGAGGACGGTCTCAGCTCTGGAAACACCATATATTTT. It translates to CASSEDGLSSGNTIYF.

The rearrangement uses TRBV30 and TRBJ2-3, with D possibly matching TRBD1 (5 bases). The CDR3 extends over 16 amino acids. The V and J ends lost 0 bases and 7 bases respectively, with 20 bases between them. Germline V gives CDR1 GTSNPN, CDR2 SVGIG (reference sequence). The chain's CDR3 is CAWSVWNPYDSNTQYF. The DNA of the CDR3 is TGTGCCTGGAGTGTATGGAATCCGTACGACAGTAATACGCAGTATTTT.

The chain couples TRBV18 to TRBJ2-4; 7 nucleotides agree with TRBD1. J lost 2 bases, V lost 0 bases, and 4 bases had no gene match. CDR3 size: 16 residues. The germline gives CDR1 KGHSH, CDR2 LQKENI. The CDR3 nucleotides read TGTGCCAGCTCACCACCGTCAGGGGGTTCCAAAAACATTCAGTACTTC. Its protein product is CASSPPSGGSKNIQYF.

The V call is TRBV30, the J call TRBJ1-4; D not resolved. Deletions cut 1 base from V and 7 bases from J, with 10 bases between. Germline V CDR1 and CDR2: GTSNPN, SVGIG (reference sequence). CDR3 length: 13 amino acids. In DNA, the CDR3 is TGTGCCTGGAGTGATAGGGTCGGTGAAAAACTGTTTTTT. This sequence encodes CAWSDRVGEKLFF.

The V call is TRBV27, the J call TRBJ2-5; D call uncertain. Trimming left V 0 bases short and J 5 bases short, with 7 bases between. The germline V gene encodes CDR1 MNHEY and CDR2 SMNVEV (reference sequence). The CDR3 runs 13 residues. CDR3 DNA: TGTGCCAGCAGTTTATCTACTTTTGAGACCCAGTACTTC. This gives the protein CASSLSTFETQYF.

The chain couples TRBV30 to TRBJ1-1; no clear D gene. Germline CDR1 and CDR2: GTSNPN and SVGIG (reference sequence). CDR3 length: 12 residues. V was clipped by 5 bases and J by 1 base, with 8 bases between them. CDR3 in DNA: TGTGCCTGGGCCCGTAAGAACACTGAAGCTTTCTTT. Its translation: CAWARKNTEAFF.

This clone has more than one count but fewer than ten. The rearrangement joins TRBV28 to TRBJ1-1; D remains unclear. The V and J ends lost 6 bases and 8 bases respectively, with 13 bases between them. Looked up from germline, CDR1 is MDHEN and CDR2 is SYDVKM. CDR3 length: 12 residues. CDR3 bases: TGTGCCAGCAGCTTACGTAGGGTCGAAGCTTTCTTT. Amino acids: CASSLRRVEAFF.

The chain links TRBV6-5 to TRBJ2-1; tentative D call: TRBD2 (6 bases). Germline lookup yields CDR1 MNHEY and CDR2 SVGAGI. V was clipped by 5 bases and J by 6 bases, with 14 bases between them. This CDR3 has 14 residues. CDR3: CASSERRDSNEQFF. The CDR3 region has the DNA TGTGCCAGCAGTGAGCGCCGGGACTCCAATGAGCAGTTCTTC.

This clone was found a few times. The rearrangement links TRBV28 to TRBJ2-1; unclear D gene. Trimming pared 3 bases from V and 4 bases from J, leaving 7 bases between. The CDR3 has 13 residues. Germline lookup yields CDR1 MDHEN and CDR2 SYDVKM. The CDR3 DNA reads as TGTGCCAGCAGTTTCCCCGGATACAATGAGCAGTTCTTC. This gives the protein CASSFPGYNEQFF. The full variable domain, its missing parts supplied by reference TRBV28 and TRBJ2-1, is DVKVTQSSRYLVKRTGEKVFLECVQDMDHENMFWYRQDPGLGLRLIYFSYDVKMKEKGDIPEGYSVSREKKERFSLILESASTNQTSMYLCASSFPGYNEQFFGPGTRLTVL.

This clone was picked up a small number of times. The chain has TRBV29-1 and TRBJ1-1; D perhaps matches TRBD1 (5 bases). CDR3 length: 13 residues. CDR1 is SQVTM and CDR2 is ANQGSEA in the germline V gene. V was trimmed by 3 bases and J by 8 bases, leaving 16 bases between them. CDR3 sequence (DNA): TGCAGCGTTGACATGGCATCAGGGACGGAAGCTTTCTTT. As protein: CSVDMASGTEAFF. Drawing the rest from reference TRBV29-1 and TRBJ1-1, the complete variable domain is SAVISQKPSRDICQRGTSLTIQCQVDSQVTMMFWYRQQPGQSLTLIATANQGSEATYESGFVIDKFPISRPNLTFSTLTVSNMSPEDSSIYLCSVDMASGTEAFFGQGTRLTVV.

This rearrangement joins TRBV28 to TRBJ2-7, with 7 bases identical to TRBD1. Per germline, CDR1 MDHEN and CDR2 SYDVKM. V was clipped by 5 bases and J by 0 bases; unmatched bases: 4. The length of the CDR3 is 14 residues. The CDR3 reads CASSGTANSYEQYF. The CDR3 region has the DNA TGTGCCAGCAGTGGGACAGCAAACTCCTACGAGCAGTACTTC.

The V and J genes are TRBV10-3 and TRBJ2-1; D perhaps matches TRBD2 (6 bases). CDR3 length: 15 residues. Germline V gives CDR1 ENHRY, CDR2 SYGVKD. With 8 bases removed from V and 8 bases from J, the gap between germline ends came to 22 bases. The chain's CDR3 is CAISRGGGLWDEQFF. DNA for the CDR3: TGTGCCATCTCTAGGGGAGGAGGACTTTGGGATGAGCAGTTCTTC.

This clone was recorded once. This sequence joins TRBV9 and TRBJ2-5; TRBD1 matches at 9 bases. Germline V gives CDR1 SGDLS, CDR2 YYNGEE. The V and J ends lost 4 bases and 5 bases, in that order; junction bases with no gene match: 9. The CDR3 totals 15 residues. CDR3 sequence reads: CASSPRTGVSETQYF. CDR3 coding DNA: TGTGCCAGCAGCCCCCGGACAGGGGTATCGGAGACCCAGTACTTC. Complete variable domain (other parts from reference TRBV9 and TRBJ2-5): DSGVTQTPKHLITATGQRVTLRCSPRSGDLSVYWYQQSLDQGLQFLIQYYNGEERAKGNILERFSAQQFPDLHSELNLSSLELGDSALYFCASSPRTGVSETQYFGPGTRLLVL.

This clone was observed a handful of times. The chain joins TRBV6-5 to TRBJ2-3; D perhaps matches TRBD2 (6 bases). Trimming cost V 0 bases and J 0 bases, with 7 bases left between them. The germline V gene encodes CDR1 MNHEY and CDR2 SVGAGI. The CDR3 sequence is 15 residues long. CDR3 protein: CASSYSGTSTDTQYF. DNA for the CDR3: TGTGCCAGCAGTTACTCTGGGACTAGCACAGATACGCAGTATTTT.

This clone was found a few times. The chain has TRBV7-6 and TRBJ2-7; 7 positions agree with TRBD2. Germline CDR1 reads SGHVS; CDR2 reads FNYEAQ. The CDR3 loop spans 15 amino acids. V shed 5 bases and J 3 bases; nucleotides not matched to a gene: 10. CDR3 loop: CASSLSTSASYEQYF. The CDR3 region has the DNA TGTGCCAGCAGCCTCTCAACTAGCGCGAGCTACGAGCAGTACTTC.

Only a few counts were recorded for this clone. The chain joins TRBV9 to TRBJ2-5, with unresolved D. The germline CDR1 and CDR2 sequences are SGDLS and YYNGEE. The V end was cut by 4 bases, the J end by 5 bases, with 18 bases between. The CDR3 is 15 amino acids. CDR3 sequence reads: CASSPSPTWSETQYF. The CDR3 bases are TGTGCCAGCAGCCCCTCACCCACGTGGTCGGAGACCCAGTACTTC.

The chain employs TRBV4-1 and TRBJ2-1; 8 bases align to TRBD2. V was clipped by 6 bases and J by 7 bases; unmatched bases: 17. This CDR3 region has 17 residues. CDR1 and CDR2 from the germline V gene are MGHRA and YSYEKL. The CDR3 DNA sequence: TGCGCCAGCAGACCCTCTCGGGGGGGAGGGCCTAAGAATGAGCAGTTCTTC. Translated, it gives CASRPSRGGGPKNEQFF.

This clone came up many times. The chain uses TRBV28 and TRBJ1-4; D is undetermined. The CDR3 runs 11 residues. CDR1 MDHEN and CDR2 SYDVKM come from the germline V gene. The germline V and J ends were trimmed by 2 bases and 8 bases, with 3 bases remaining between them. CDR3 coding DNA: TGTGCCAGCAGTTTAGAGGAAAAACTGTTTTTT. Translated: CASSLEEKLFF.

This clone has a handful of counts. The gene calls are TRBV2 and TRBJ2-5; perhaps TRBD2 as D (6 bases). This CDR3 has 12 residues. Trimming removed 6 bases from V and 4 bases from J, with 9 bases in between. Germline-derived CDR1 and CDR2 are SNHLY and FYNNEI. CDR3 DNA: TGTGCCAGCAGGGGGGGAGGAGAGACCCAGTACTTC. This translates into CASRGGGETQYF.

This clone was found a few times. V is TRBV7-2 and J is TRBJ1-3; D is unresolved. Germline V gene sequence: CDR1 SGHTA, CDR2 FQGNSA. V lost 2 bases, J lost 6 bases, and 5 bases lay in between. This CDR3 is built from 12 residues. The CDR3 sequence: CASSLTLNTIYF. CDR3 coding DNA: TGTGCCAGCAGCTTAACCCTAAACACCATATATTTT. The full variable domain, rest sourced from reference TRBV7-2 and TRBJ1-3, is GAGVSQSPSNKVTEKGKDVELRCDPISGHTALYWYRQSLGQGLEFLIYFQGNSAPDKSGLPSDRFSAERTGGSVSTLTIQRTQQEDSAVYLCASSLTLNTIYFGEGSWLTVV.

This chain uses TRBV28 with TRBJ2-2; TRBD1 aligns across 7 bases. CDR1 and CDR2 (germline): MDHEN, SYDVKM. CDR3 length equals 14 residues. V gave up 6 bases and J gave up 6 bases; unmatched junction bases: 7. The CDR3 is CASSRRTGAGELFF. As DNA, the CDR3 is TGTGCCAGCAGCCGTCGGACAGGAGCCGGGGAGCTGTTTTTT. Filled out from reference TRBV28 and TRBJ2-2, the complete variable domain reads DVKVTQSSRYLVKRTGEKVFLECVQDMDHENMFWYRQDPGLGLRLIYFSYDVKMKEKGDIPEGYSVSREKKERFSLILESASTNQTSMYLCASSRRTGAGELFFGEGSRLTVL.

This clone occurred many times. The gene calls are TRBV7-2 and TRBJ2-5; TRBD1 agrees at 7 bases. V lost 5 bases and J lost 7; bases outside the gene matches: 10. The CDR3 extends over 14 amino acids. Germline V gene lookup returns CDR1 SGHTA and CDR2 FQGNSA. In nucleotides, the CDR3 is TGTGCCAGCAGCCCCGTGAGGGGGCCGGGGACCCAGTACTTC. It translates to CASSPVRGPGTQYF.